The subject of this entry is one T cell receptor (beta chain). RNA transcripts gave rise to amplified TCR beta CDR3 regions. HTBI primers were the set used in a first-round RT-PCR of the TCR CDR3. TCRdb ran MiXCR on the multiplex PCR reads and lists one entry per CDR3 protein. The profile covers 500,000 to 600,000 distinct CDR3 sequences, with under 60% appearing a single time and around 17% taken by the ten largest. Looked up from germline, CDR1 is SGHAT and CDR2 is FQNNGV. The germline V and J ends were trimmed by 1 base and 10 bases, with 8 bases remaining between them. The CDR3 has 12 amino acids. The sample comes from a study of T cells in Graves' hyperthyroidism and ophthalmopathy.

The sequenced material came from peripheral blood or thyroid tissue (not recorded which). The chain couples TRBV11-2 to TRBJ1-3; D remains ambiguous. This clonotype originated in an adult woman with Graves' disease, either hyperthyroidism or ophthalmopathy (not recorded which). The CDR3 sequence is CASSLGGGTIYF. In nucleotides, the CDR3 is TGTGCCAGCAGCTTAGGAGGCGGTACCATATATTTT. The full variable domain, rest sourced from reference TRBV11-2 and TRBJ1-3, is EAGVAQSPRYKIIEKRQSVAFWCNPISGHATLYWYQQILGQGPKLLIQFQNNGVVDDSQLPKDRFSAERLKGVDSTLKIQPAKLEDSAVYLCASSLGGGTIYFGEGSWLTVV.